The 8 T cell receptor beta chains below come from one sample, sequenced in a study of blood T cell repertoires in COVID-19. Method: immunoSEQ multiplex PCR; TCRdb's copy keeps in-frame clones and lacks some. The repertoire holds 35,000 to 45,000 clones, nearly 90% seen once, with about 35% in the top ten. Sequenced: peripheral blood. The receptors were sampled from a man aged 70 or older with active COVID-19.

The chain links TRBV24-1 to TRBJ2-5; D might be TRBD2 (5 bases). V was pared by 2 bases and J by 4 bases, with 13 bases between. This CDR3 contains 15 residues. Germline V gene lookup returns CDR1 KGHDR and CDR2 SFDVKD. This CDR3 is CATSDSGTGRETQYF. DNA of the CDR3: TGTGCCACCAGTGATTCTGGCACGGGAAGAGAGACCCAGTACTTC.

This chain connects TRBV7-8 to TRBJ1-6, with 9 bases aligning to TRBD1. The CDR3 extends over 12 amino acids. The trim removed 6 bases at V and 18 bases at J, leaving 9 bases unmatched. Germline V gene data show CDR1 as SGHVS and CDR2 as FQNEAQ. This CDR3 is CASSNTGGRAHF. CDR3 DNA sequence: TGTGCCAGCAGTAACACAGGGGGCCGCGCCCACTTT.

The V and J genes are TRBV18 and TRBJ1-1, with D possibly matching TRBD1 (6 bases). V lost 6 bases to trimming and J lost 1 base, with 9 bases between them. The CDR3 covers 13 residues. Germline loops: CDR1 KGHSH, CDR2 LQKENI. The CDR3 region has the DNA TGTGCCAGCTCCCAGGGGAAGAACACTGAAGCTTTCTTT. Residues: CASSQGKNTEAFF.

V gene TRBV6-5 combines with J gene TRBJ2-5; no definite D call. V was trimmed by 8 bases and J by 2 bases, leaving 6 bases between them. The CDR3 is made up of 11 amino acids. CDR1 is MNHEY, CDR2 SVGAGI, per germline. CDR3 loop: CASSSQETQYF. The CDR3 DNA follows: TGTGCCAGCTCTAGTCAAGAGACCCAGTACTTC.

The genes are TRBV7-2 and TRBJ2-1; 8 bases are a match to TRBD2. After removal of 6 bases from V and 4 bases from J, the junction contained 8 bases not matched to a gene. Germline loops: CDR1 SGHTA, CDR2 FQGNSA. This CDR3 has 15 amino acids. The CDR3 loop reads CASSETSGSYNEQFF. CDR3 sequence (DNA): TGTGCCAGCAGTGAAACTAGCGGCTCTTACAATGAGCAGTTCTTC.

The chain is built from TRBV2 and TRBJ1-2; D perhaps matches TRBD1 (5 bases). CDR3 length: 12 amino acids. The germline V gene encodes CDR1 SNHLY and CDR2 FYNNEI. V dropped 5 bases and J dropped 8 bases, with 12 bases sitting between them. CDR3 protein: CASSLRVKGYTF. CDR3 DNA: TGTGCCAGCAGTCTCAGGGTTAAAGGCTACACCTTC.

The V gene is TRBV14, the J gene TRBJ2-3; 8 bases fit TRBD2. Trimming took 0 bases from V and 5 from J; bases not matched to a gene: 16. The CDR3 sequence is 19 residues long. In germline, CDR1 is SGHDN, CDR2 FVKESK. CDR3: CASSQEKIAGYPPQDTQYF. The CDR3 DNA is TGTGCCAGCAGCCAAGAGAAGATAGCGGGATACCCCCCGCAAGATACGCAGTATTTT.

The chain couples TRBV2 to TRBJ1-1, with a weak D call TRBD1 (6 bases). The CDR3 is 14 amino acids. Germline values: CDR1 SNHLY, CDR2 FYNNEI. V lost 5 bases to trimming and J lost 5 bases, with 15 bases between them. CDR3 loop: CASSYREGGTEAFF. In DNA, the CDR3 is TGTGCCAGCAGTTACAGGGAAGGAGGAACTGAAGCTTTCTTT.